Presented here are 31 T cell receptor beta chains from one specimen sequenced in a study of blood T cell repertoires in COVID-19 (dated by TCRdb to 2018 to 2021). Receptor amplification or capture employed the immunoSEQ multiplex PCR assay. As stored in TCRdb, this immuneACCESS dataset retains in-frame rearrangements with V and J assigned. A fraction of the clones does not appear; measured against another copy, unresolved V genes explain less than half of the discrepancy, and the remainder lacks a known reason. For this sample there are 130,000 to 150,000 clones; around 80% appear just once. The ten largest clones add up to around 14% of the sample. The source material was peripheral blood. These receptors were taken from an elderly man with acute or convalescent COVID-19.

The chain carries TRBV11-1 and TRBJ2-1; D possibly corresponds to TRBD2 (7 bases). Trimming shortened V by 4 bases and J by 6 bases, and 10 bases separated the two germline ends. The CDR3 runs to 13 residues. From germline, CDR1 is SGHAT and CDR2 FQDESV (reference sequence). The CDR3 DNA reads as TGTGCCAGCAGCTGGGGGGGGCTCAATGAGCAGTTCTTC. Translating gives CASSWGGLNEQFF.

The chain has TRBV19 and TRBJ1-5; no clear D. Germline assignment: CDR1 LNHDA and CDR2 SQIVND (reference sequence). V lost 5 bases, J lost 0 bases, and 8 bases lay in between. This CDR3 has 14 residues. The CDR3 DNA is TGTGCCAGTAGTCAGCTAGGTAGCAATCAGCCCCAGCATTTT. It codes for CASSQLGSNQPQHF.

The chain combines TRBV7-2 with TRBJ1-4; 7 bases align to TRBD1. The junction had 6 bases not matched to a gene; V was cut back by 5 bases and J by 0 bases. This CDR3 region has 16 residues. CDR1 and CDR2 (germline): SGHTA, FQGNSA. In DNA, the CDR3 is TGTGCCAGCAGCGGACAGGCCTTACCAACTAATGAAAAACTGTTTTTT. Translation: CASSGQALPTNEKLFF.

The chain has TRBV25-1 and TRBJ2-2; D is perhaps TRBD1 (5 bases). V gave up 3 bases and J gave up 3 bases, with 11 bases separating them. There are 15 residues in the CDR3. Germline V CDR1 and CDR2: MGHDK, SYGVNS. Written as DNA, the CDR3 is TGTGCCAGCAGTGAGTTAGGGGCGGACACCGGGGAGCTGTTTTTT. Amino acids: CASSELGADTGELFF. The variable domain in full, completed from reference TRBV25-1 and TRBJ2-2, reads EADIYQTPRYLVIGTGKKITLECSQTMGHDKMYWYQQDPGMELHLIHYSYGVNSTEKGDLSSESTVSRIRTEHFPLTLESARPSHTSQYLCASSELGADTGELFFGEGSRLTVL.

The genes are TRBV10-3 and TRBJ1-4; maybe TRBD1 (5 bases). CDR1 and CDR2 (germline): ENHRY, SYGVKD. Between the trimmed V and J ends, which lost 3 bases and 8 bases, there was a span of 19 bases. This CDR3 is 16 amino acids long. CDR3 residues: CAISERDAKKGEKLFF. CDR3 in DNA: TGTGCCATCAGTGAAAGAGACGCTAAAAAGGGGGAAAAACTGTTTTTT.

On this clone itself: One end of the junction does not line up with germline, which may come from a read error. The chain is built from TRBV28 and TRBJ1-1, with D maybe TRBD1 (6 bases). This CDR3 spans 12 amino acids. CDR1 is MDHEN, CDR2 SYDVKM, per germline. The CDR3 DNA is TGTGCCGGCAGGACAGCGAACACTGAAGCTTTCTTT. It translates to CAGRTANTEAFF.

The genes are TRBV7-8 and TRBJ1-2, with D unresolved. CDR3 size: 14 residues. Germline V gene data show CDR1 as SGHVS and CDR2 as FQNEAQ. Deletions cut 1 base from V and 8 bases from J, with 14 bases between. The CDR3 DNA reads TGTGCCAGCAGCTTAGGCCCGTCAGAGGGAGGCTACACCTTC. Translation gives CASSLGPSEGGYTF.

The CDR3: CASSIGLAGVTDTQYF. DNA for the CDR3: TGTGCCAGCAGCATAGGACTAGCGGGGGTCACAGATACGCAGTATTTT. V usage is TRBV7-8 and J usage is TRBJ2-3; 13 bases fit TRBD2. Germline CDR1 is SGHVS and CDR2 is FQNEAQ. The length of the CDR3 is 16 residues. Germline trimming cut 5 bases from V and 2 bases from J; bases unmatched to any gene: 4.

Remarks on this clone: At one end the junction does not follow the germline gene, possibly because of a read error. The rearrangement joins TRBV7-7 to TRBJ2-5; 7 bases fit TRBD2. This CDR3 region has 16 residues. Germline lookup yields CDR1 SSHAT and CDR2 FNYEAQ (reference sequence). Written as DNA, the CDR3 is TGTGCTAGCAGCTTAGCGCCGGGGGGTCTCCAAGAGACCCAGTACTTC. Translating gives CASSLAPGGLQETQYF.

This clone appeared a few times. The chain carries TRBV9 and TRBJ2-5; no reliable D call. V lost 0 bases to trimming and J lost 5 bases, with 14 bases between them. The CDR3 totals 15 residues. The germline V gene encodes CDR1 SGDLS and CDR2 YYNGEE. As DNA, the CDR3 is TGTGCCAGCAGCGTAGGTTCAGGCGCTCAGGAGACCCAGTACTTC. Translating gives CASSVGSGAQETQYF.

J is TRBJ1-3 and V is TRBV5-1; 8 bases match TRBD1. The V gene's germline CDR1 is SGHRS and CDR2 YFSETQ. The CDR3 loop spans 17 amino acids. J gave up 0 bases and V 0 bases, and 5 bases lay outside the gene matches. The CDR3 spells CASSLAGGKNSGNTIYF. The CDR3 nucleotides are TGCGCCAGCAGCTTGGCAGGGGGCAAGAACTCTGGAAACACCATATATTTT.

This clone was seen once. The chain uses TRBV28 and TRBJ1-1; no firm D call. Germline V gene sequence: CDR1 MDHEN, CDR2 SYDVKM. V shed 7 bases and J shed 9 bases, with 9 bases lying between them. There are 10 residues in the CDR3. The CDR3 here is CASNGRKAFF. The CDR3 nucleotides read TGTGCCAGCAACGGGAGGAAAGCTTTCTTT.

This chain links TRBV6-5 with TRBJ2-5, with 9 bases fitting TRBD1. Per germline, CDR1 MNHEY and CDR2 SVGAGI. V lost 5 bases, J lost 1 base, and 5 bases stayed unmatched. The CDR3 has 15 amino acids. The chain's CDR3 is CASSPPGQGQETQYF. In DNA, the CDR3 is TGTGCCAGCAGTCCCCCGGGACAGGGCCAAGAGACCCAGTACTTC.

The V and J genes are TRBV5-1 and TRBJ2-1, with 8 bases fitting TRBD2. This CDR3 region has 16 residues. Unmatched junction bases numbered 6, after V lost 2 bases and J lost 2 bases. In germline, CDR1 is SGHRS, CDR2 YFSETQ. CDR3 sequence (DNA): TGCGCCAGCAGCTTTGGGGCGGGGGGTACCTACAATGAGCAGTTCTTC. It encodes CASSFGAGGTYNEQFF.

This sequence joins TRBV7-2 and TRBJ2-7; 7 positions agree with TRBD1. J was trimmed by 3 bases and V by 1 base; bases with no gene match: 6. The CDR3 loop spans 15 amino acids. Germline V gene lookup returns CDR1 SGHTA and CDR2 FQGNSA. For the CDR3, the DNA is TGTGCCAGCAGCTTAGAACGGGGACAGTACTACGAGCAGTACTTC. Protein product: CASSLERGQYYEQYF. Using reference TRBV7-2 and TRBJ2-7 for the parts outside the CDR3, the full variable domain is GAGVSQSPSNKVTEKGKDVELRCDPISGHTALYWYRQSLGQGLEFLIYFQGNSAPDKSGLPSDRFSAERTGGSVSTLTIQRTQQEDSAVYLCASSLERGQYYEQYFGPGTRLTVT.

The chain uses TRBV5-1 and TRBJ2-6; 8 bases are a match to TRBD2. V was pared by 3 bases and J by 0 bases, with 14 bases of the junction left unmatched. Looked up from germline, CDR1 is SGHRS and CDR2 is YFSETQ. The CDR3 is 20 amino acids. The CDR3 is CASSSREGGGLPSGANVLTF. DNA for the CDR3: TGCGCCAGCAGCTCCCGGGAGGGGGGCGGACTGCCCTCTGGGGCCAACGTCCTGACTTTC.

The chain is built from TRBV9 and TRBJ2-1; possible D gene TRBD2, 6 bases. Germline V lookup: CDR1 SGDLS, CDR2 YYNGEE. V lost 1 base, J lost 9 bases, and 17 bases lay in between. This CDR3 spans 15 amino acids. The CDR3 here is CASSVQAGTYSEQFF. The CDR3 nucleotides read TGTGCCAGCAGCGTACAAGCGGGTACCTACTCTGAGCAGTTCTTC. Based on the CDR3 plus reference TRBV9 and TRBJ2-1, the full variable domain is DSGVTQTPKHLITATGQRVTLRCSPRSGDLSVYWYQQSLDQGLQFLIQYYNGEERAKGNILERFSAQQFPDLHSELNLSSLELGDSALYFCASSVQAGTYSEQFFGPGTRLTVL.

V and J are TRBV10-3 and TRBJ2-7; weak D call: TRBD1 (6 bases). The CDR3 length is 14 residues. V shed 10 bases and J shed 3 bases, with 19 bases lying between them. The germline gives CDR1 ENHRY, CDR2 SYGVKD. CDR3 amino acids: CATYEQGTIYEQYF. CDR3 nucleotides: TGTGCCACCTATGAACAGGGCACGATCTACGAGCAGTACTTC.

This clone was recorded only once. J is TRBJ2-1 and V is TRBV7-8; D gene unclear. The V gene lost 2 bases and the J gene lost 0 bases, with 5 bases spanning the gap. Germline CDR1 and CDR2: SGHVS and FQNEAQ. The CDR3 is 14 amino acids. The CDR3 sequence is CASSLPFSYNEQFF. The DNA for the CDR3 is TGTGCCAGCAGCTTACCATTCTCCTACAATGAGCAGTTCTTC.

The chain recombines TRBV24-1 with TRBJ2-7; D possibly corresponds to TRBD1 (5 bases). In germline, CDR1 is KGHDR, CDR2 SFDVKD. V was clipped by 3 bases and J by 6 bases, with 14 bases between them. The CDR3 loop spans 14 amino acids. CDR3 amino acids: CATSDIAGSGEQYF. In nucleotides, the CDR3 is TGTGCCACCAGTGATATCGCAGGGTCCGGCGAGCAGTACTTC.

The CDR3 DNA reads TGTGCCACCAGTGACGGGACAGGTACCTACGAGCAGTACTTC. Protein: CATSDGTGTYEQYF. The rearrangement uses TRBV24-1 and TRBJ2-7; 8 positions match TRBD1. The germline CDR1 and CDR2 sequences are KGHDR and SFDVKD. V shed 4 bases, J shed 2 bases, and the junction held 3 bases outside the gene matches. This CDR3 region has 14 residues.

A remark on this clone: This same CDR3 is encoded by further DNA sequences in the sample. V usage is TRBV19 and J usage is TRBJ2-1, with 12 bases lining up with TRBD2. V was pared by 3 bases and J by 5 bases, with 2 bases of the junction left unmatched. The CDR3 sequence is 15 residues long. Germline values: CDR1 LNHDA, CDR2 SQIVND (reference sequence). As DNA, the CDR3 is TGTGCCAGTAGTATCGGACTAGCGGGAAACAATGAGCAGTTCTTC. Encoded protein: CASSIGLAGNNEQFF. The variable domain in full, with the rest retrieved from reference TRBV19 and TRBJ2-1, is DGGITQSPKYLFRKEGQNVTLSCEQNLNHDAMYWYRQDPGQGLRLIYYSQIVNDFQKGDIAEGYSVSREKKESFPLTVTSAQKNPTAFYLCASSIGLAGNNEQFFGPGTRLTVL.

The J gene is TRBJ2-4, the V gene TRBV5-1; D possibly corresponds to TRBD2 (6 bases). CDR3 length: 15 amino acids. In germline, CDR1 is SGHRS, CDR2 YFSETQ. Trimming left V 6 bases short and J 1 base short, with 14 bases between. The CDR3 nucleotides are TGCGCCAGCAAGCAAGGCGGGGCGGCCAAAAACATTCAGTACTTC. This encodes CASKQGGAAKNIQYF. The whole variable domain, filled in from reference TRBV5-1 and TRBJ2-4, reads KAGVTQTPRYLIKTRGQQVTLSCSPISGHRSVSWYQQTPGQGLQFLFEYFSETQRNKGNFPGRFSGRQFSNSRSEMNVSTLELGDSALYLCASKQGGAAKNIQYFGAGTRLSVL.

The chain joins TRBV4-3 to TRBJ1-6; no reliable D call. CDR1 is LGHNA and CDR2 is YSLEER in the germline V gene. Trimming shortened V by 4 bases and J by 7 bases, and 17 bases separated the two germline ends. The CDR3 is 16 amino acids. The CDR3 coding sequence is TGCGCCAGCAGCCTCAACTTCGGGGTTTCCAATTCACCCCTCCACTTT. It is translated as CASSLNFGVSNSPLHF.

The chain employs TRBV19 and TRBJ2-3, with D perhaps TRBD2 (7 bases). The CDR3 sequence is 14 residues long. The germline gives CDR1 LNHDA, CDR2 SQIVND (reference sequence). V was clipped by 4 bases and J by 6 bases, with 14 bases between them. The CDR3, as DNA: TGTGCCAGTAGTAGGGGGGGGGCCCCGGATACGCAGTATTTT. It specifies CASSRGGAPDTQYF.

The chain uses TRBV14 and TRBJ2-2; D is ambiguous. Trimming removed 3 bases from V and 4 bases from J, with 9 bases in between. The germline gives CDR1 SGHDN, CDR2 FVKESK. This CDR3 is 14 amino acids long. CDR3 region: CASSQRISTGELFF. The CDR3 DNA follows: TGTGCCAGCAGCCAGAGGATTAGCACCGGGGAGCTGTTTTTT.

The chain links TRBV9 to TRBJ2-1; 7 nucleotides line up with TRBD1. This CDR3 spans 14 amino acids. V gave up 3 bases and J gave up 7 bases; unmatched junction bases: 7. CDR1 is SGDLS, CDR2 YYNGEE, per germline. CDR3 region: CASSAQTGSNEQFF. CDR3 in DNA: TGTGCCAGCAGCGCCCAGACAGGGTCGAATGAGCAGTTCTTC.

The V call is TRBV5-6, the J call TRBJ1-2, with a possible D match to TRBD1 (6 bases). Trimming shortened V by 2 bases and J by 8 bases, and 16 bases separated the two germline ends. CDR3 size: 14 residues. Germline V gene sequence: CDR1 SGHDT, CDR2 YYEEEE. The CDR3 loop reads CASSFGQFGGGYTF. Here the CDR3 DNA reads TGTGCCAGCAGCTTTGGACAGTTTGGAGGCGGCTACACCTTC.

The chain joins TRBV10-3 to TRBJ1-2, with D possibly matching TRBD1 (5 bases). This CDR3 spans 13 amino acids. The V gene's germline CDR1 is ENHRY and CDR2 SYGVKD. V lost 3 bases to trimming and J lost 7 bases, with 12 bases between them. The CDR3 loop is CAISDPGYGGYTF. CDR3 DNA: TGTGCCATCAGTGACCCAGGGTATGGTGGCTACACCTTC.

The chain employs TRBV19 and TRBJ2-3; TRBD1 might be the D (6 bases). Germline CDR1 LNHDA, CDR2 SQIVND (reference sequence). CDR3 length equals 16 residues. Trimming removed 4 bases at V and 5 bases at J, with 19 bases between. CDR3 sequence: CASSRRTVGTGDTQYF. The CDR3 coding sequence is TGTGCCAGTAGTAGACGGACAGTAGGCACCGGAGATACGCAGTATTTT. The whole variable domain, remainder taken from reference TRBV19 and TRBJ2-3, is DGGITQSPKYLFRKEGQNVTLSCEQNLNHDAMYWYRQDPGQGLRLIYYSQIVNDFQKGDIAEGYSVSREKKESFPLTVTSAQKNPTAFYLCASSRRTVGTGDTQYFGPGTRLTVL.

The CDR3 loop reads CASSWGGLNTEAFF. The CDR3 DNA reads TGTGCCAGCAGCTGGGGAGGGTTGAACACTGAAGCTTTCTTT. This chain joins TRBV7-9 and TRBJ1-1; D call uncertain. The length of the CDR3 is 14 residues. The germline CDR1 and CDR2 sequences are SEHNR and FQNEAQ (reference sequence). Trimming removed 4 bases from V and 0 bases from J, with 9 bases in between.